The 30 T cell receptor beta chains in this list originate from one sample, sequenced in a study of blood T cell repertoires in COVID-19. Profiling relied on immunoSEQ multiplex PCR, and the TCRdb table lists in-frame clones only, not all of them. This sample yields 200,000 or so clones, of which around 82% are seen a single time; approximately 5% belongs to the top ten. Sequencing input: PBMCs or T cells enriched from blood (not recorded which). These receptors were collected from a woman aged 50 to 60 who had been exposed to COVID-19.

The chain joins TRBV21-1 to TRBJ1-6. TRBV21-1 constitutes a pseudogene. The CDR3 consists of 16 residues. Written as DNA, the CDR3 is TGTGCCAGCAGCAAAGGGACCGGGGACTATAATTCACCCCTCCACTTT. The encoded protein is CASSKGTGDYNSPLHF.

The rearrangement uses TRBV11-3 and TRBJ2-5, with D maybe TRBD2 (5 bases). CDR1 and CDR2 (germline): SGHNT, YENEEA. This CDR3 contains 16 residues. V lost 1 base, J lost 2 bases, and 14 bases lay in between. CDR3 loop: CASSLGTGLLQETQYF. The CDR3 nucleotides read TGTGCCAGCAGCTTAGGTACCGGACTGCTACAAGAGACCCAGTACTTC.

The V call is TRBV13, the J call TRBJ1-5, with 10 bases matching TRBD1. The CDR3 has 17 residues. Germline V gene lookup returns CDR1 PRHDT and CDR2 FYEKMQ (reference sequence). V was clipped by 4 bases and J by 2 bases; unmatched bases: 8. CDR3 protein: CASSYRTGGLGNQPQHF. As DNA, the CDR3 is TGTGCCAGCAGCTACCGGACAGGGGGTTTGGGCAATCAGCCCCAGCATTTT.

This sequence joins TRBV7-2 and TRBJ2-2; D perhaps matches TRBD1 (5 bases). Trimming shortened V by 2 bases and J by 7 bases, and 11 bases separated the two germline ends. The CDR3 has 14 amino acids. Germline CDR1 reads SGHTA; CDR2 reads FQGNSA. The CDR3 DNA is TGTGCCAGCAGCTTAAAAGGGGCTGGCGGGGAGCTGTTTTTT. It specifies CASSLKGAGGELFF.

This chain joins TRBV6-5 and TRBJ1-6; TRBD1 matches 9 bases. This CDR3 has 15 residues. Germline values: CDR1 MNHEY, CDR2 SVGAGI. V trimming: 6 bases; J trimming: 6 bases; junction bases outside the gene matches: 6. CDR3 bases: TGTGCCAGCAGAAGCCCGGGACAGGGTAATTCACCCCTCCACTTT. Its translation is CASRSPGQGNSPLHF.

The chain has TRBV11-2 and TRBJ1-2, with 7 bases aligning to TRBD1. The length of the CDR3 is 14 residues. CDR1 and CDR2 (germline): SGHAT, FQNNGV. Unmatched junction bases numbered 8, after V lost 5 bases and J lost 5 bases. CDR3 nucleotides: TGTGCCAGCAGCGTCGGACAGGTCGGGTATGGCTACACCTTC. Translated, it gives CASSVGQVGYGYTF.

The rearrangement uses TRBV10-3 and TRBJ1-5; D might be TRBD1 (6 bases). Germline V lookup: CDR1 ENHRY, CDR2 SYGVKD. The V gene lost 4 bases and the J gene lost 4 bases, with 11 bases spanning the gap. The CDR3 extends over 14 amino acids. The CDR3 is CAISGVRGNQPQHF. The CDR3 DNA follows: TGTGCCATCAGTGGCGTCAGGGGTAATCAGCCCCAGCATTTT.

This clone has only one observation. The J gene is TRBJ1-6, the V gene TRBV9; D gene ambiguous. Between the trimmed V and J ends, which lost 2 bases and 6 bases, there was a span of 15 bases. This CDR3 has 16 residues. Germline V gene lookup returns CDR1 SGDLS and CDR2 YYNGEE. The CDR3 DNA reads TGTGCCAGCAGCGTGCGCGGGAATTCATTTAATTCACCCCTCCACTTT. Translated: CASSVRGNSFNSPLHF.

This clone was seen only a few times. DNA for the CDR3: TGTGCCAGCAGGGGGACGGGACAGGGTAGTAATGAAGCTTTCTTT. The encoded protein is CASRGTGQGSNEAFF. The rearrangement uses TRBV5-6 and TRBJ1-1, with TRBD1 identical over 9 bases. The germline CDR1 and CDR2 sequences are SGHDT and YYEEEE. The CDR3 covers 15 residues. Losses at the gene ends were 5 bases for V and 7 bases for J; bases not matched to a gene: 12. The variable domain in full, completed from reference TRBV5-6 and TRBJ1-1, reads DAGVTQSPTHLIKTRGQQVTLRCSPKSGHDTVSWYQQALGQGPQFIFQYYEEEERQRGNFPDRFSGHQFPNYSSELNVNALLLGDSALYLCASRGTGQGSNEAFFGQGTRLTVV.

The CDR3 coding sequence is TGTGCCAGCAGCTTACAGGGAGGGGGAAACTATGGCTACACCTTC. It is translated as CASSLQGGGNYGYTF. The V gene is TRBV7-2, the J gene TRBJ1-2; D is perhaps TRBD1 (6 bases). In germline, CDR1 is SGHTA, CDR2 FQGNSA. V was pared by 2 bases and J by 2 bases, with 12 bases between. The CDR3 runs 15 residues.

DNA of the CDR3: TGTGCCAGCAGCGCTTGGACAGAGGAGGTAGGCGGGGAGCTGTTTTTT. Translating it yields CASSAWTEEVGGELFF. This sequence joins TRBV5-6 and TRBJ2-2, with a possible D match to TRBD1 (6 bases). The CDR3 has 16 residues. Deletions cut 4 bases from V and 7 bases from J, with 20 bases between. The germline V gene encodes CDR1 SGHDT and CDR2 YYEEEE.

As concerns this clone: Other DNA sequences from this sample encode an identical CDR3 as well. The chain links TRBV11-2 to TRBJ2-3, with 8 bases fitting TRBD2. The CDR3 consists of 14 residues. V dropped 5 bases and J dropped 5; count of bases not matched to a gene: 6. Looked up from germline, CDR1 is SGHAT and CDR2 is FQNNGV. CDR3: CASSPGLAGDTQYF. CDR3 nucleotides: TGTGCCAGCAGCCCCGGACTAGCTGGAGATACGCAGTATTTT.

This chain joins TRBV30 and TRBJ2-3; 10 bases are shared with TRBD2. Trimming at V came to 2 bases and at J to 3 bases, leaving 2 bases not matched to a gene. The CDR3 runs to 14 residues. Germline V gene lookup returns CDR1 GTSNPN and CDR2 SVGIG (reference sequence). CDR3 DNA: TGTGCCTGGAGTAGAGCGGGGGGGACAGATACGCAGTATTTT. This codes for CAWSRAGGTDTQYF.

J is TRBJ1-1 and V is TRBV6-5; no definite D call. The CDR3 contains 13 residues. In germline, CDR1 is MNHEY, CDR2 SVGAGI. V lost 6 bases, J lost 1 base, and 9 bases lay in between. CDR3 region: CASRNTANTEAFF. The CDR3 nucleotides read TGTGCCAGCAGGAACACAGCGAACACTGAAGCTTTCTTT.

The V and J genes are TRBV5-1 and TRBJ2-1, with 7 bases that match TRBD2. Germline V gene lookup returns CDR1 SGHRS and CDR2 YFSETQ. The CDR3 sequence is 16 residues long. The V segment lost 3 bases and the J segment 8 bases; nucleotides outside the gene matches: 14. The CDR3: CASSYLAGGLGDEQFF. The CDR3 DNA is TGCGCCAGCAGCTATTTAGCGGGTGGGCTGGGGGATGAGCAGTTCTTC. Using reference TRBV5-1 and TRBJ2-1 for the parts outside the CDR3, the full variable domain is KAGVTQTPRYLIKTRGQQVTLSCSPISGHRSVSWYQQTPGQGLQFLFEYFSETQRNKGNFPGRFSGRQFSNSRSEMNVSTLELGDSALYLCASSYLAGGLGDEQFFGPGTRLTVL.

The rearrangement uses TRBV5-6 and TRBJ2-3, with 9 bases identical to TRBD2. The germline CDR1 and CDR2 sequences are SGHDT and YYEEEE. Trimming cost V 2 bases and J 1 base; bases outside gene matches: 5. The CDR3 length is 16 residues. CDR3 loop: CASSFRTSARTDTQYF. The CDR3 region has the DNA TGTGCCAGCAGCTTTCGGACTAGCGCTCGCACAGATACGCAGTATTTT. The full variable domain, rest sourced from reference TRBV5-6 and TRBJ2-3, is DAGVTQSPTHLIKTRGQQVTLRCSPKSGHDTVSWYQQALGQGPQFIFQYYEEEERQRGNFPDRFSGHQFPNYSSELNVNALLLGDSALYLCASSFRTSARTDTQYFGPGTRLTVL.

Remarks on this clone: One end of the junction fails to match germline, which may point to a read error. This chain's CDR3 is CASTLAGGPLNEQFF. The CDR3 DNA reads as TGTGCCAGCACCTTAGCGGGGGGGCCCCTGAATGAGCAGTTCTTC. The V call is TRBV7-2, the J call TRBJ2-1; 11 nucleotides match TRBD2. CDR1 and CDR2 from the germline V gene are SGHTA and FQGNSA. This CDR3 contains 15 residues. Combining the CDR3 with reference TRBV7-2 and TRBJ2-1 gives the whole variable domain GAGVSQSPSNKVTEKGKDVELRCDPISGHTALYWYRQSLGQGLEFLIYFQGNSAPDKSGLPSDRFSAERTGGSVSTLTIQRTQQEDSAVYLCASTLAGGPLNEQFFGPGTRLTVL.

The chain links TRBV12-3 or TRBV12-4 to TRBJ1-1; no clear D. There are 13 residues in the CDR3. V was shortened by 7 bases and J by 4 bases, with 13 bases between the two germline ends. The CDR3 loop reads CASKRSGVTEAFF. The CDR3, as DNA: TGTGCCAGCAAACGGTCCGGTGTCACTGAAGCTTTCTTT.

About this clone itself: Distinct nucleotide sequences in the sample also encode this CDR3. The chain couples TRBV7-9 to TRBJ1-1; tentative D call: TRBD1 (5 bases). V lost 2 bases and J lost 5, with 9 bases in between. This CDR3 comprises 13 residues. Germline values: CDR1 SEHNR, CDR2 FQNEAQ (reference sequence). As DNA, the CDR3 is TGTGCCAGCAGCTTATGGGGGGGTACTGAAGCTTTCTTT. Protein product: CASSLWGGTEAFF.

This clone turned up a few times. The chain carries TRBV18 and TRBJ1-5; possible D gene TRBD1, 6 bases. The CDR3 has 16 amino acids. CDR1 and CDR2 (germline): KGHSH, LQKENI. V was trimmed by 3 bases and J by 4 bases, leaving 16 bases between them. Written as DNA, the CDR3 is TGTGCCAGCTCACCTAGGGGCAGGGGAATTAATCAGCCCCAGCATTTT. Translating it yields CASSPRGRGINQPQHF.

This clone showed up just once. The chain uses TRBV6-5 and TRBJ1-2, with TRBD1 matching 8 bases. The CDR3 extends over 13 amino acids. V dropped 6 bases and J dropped 5; count of bases not matched to a gene: 5. CDR1 and CDR2 from the germline V gene are MNHEY and SVGAGI. CDR3 nucleotide sequence: TGTGCCAGCAGGCACGGGACAGGATATGGCTACACCTTC. This codes for CASRHGTGYGYTF.

The V and J genes are TRBV3-1 (or the pseudogene TRBV3-2) and TRBJ2-7; D remains unclear. Per the germline V gene, CDR1 is LGHDT and CDR2 is YNNKEL (reference sequence). CDR3 length equals 14 residues. V dropped 4 bases and J dropped 1 base, with 11 bases sitting between them. CDR3 coding DNA: TGTGCCAGCAGCCGTTCCTTTCTTTCCTACGAGCAGTACTTC. Encoded protein: CASSRSFLSYEQYF.

About this clone itself: This CDR3 is also generated by other DNA sequences in the sample. The CDR3 here is CASSLREGAEAFF. The CDR3 DNA reads TGTGCCAGCAGTCTAAGAGAGGGGGCTGAAGCTTTCTTT. The chain couples TRBV12-3 or TRBV12-4 to TRBJ1-1; possibly TRBD1 for D (6 bases). This CDR3 comprises 13 residues. Deletions cut 5 bases from V and 6 bases from J, with 13 bases between.

This clone showed up just once. The genes are TRBV5-1 and TRBJ2-3, with 8 bases aligning to TRBD2. Per the germline V gene, CDR1 is SGHRS and CDR2 is YFSETQ. The CDR3 loop spans 18 amino acids. Trimming at V came to 6 bases and at J to 4 bases, leaving 19 bases not matched to a gene. The CDR3 loop reads CASKESSGGAGIPDTQYF. For the CDR3, the DNA is TGCGCCAGCAAGGAATCCAGCGGGGGAGCAGGGATCCCAGATACGCAGTATTTT.

The chain couples TRBV7-9 to TRBJ1-2; D possibly corresponds to TRBD1 (5 bases). V was trimmed by 0 bases and J by 8 bases, leaving 13 bases between them. The CDR3 is 14 amino acids. The V gene's germline CDR1 is SEHNR and CDR2 FQNEAQ (reference sequence). The CDR3 DNA reads as TGTGCCAGCAGCTTAGCGGGGCAGGCCTCAGGCTACACCTTC. This codes for CASSLAGQASGYTF.

A word on this clone: The sample carries other DNA sequences with the same CDR3. J is TRBJ2-7 and V is TRBV15, with D maybe TRBD1 (6 bases). Trimming pared 9 bases from V and 2 bases from J, leaving 11 bases between. CDR1 and CDR2 from the germline V gene are LNHNV and YYDKDF (reference sequence). This CDR3 spans 12 amino acids. The CDR3 loop is CATSRDTYEQYF. CDR3 nucleotides: TGTGCCACTTCCCGGGACACCTACGAGCAGTACTTC. Based on the CDR3 plus reference TRBV15 and TRBJ2-7, the full variable domain is DAMVIQNPRYQVTQFGKPVTLSCSQTLNHNVMYWYQQKSSQAPKLLFHYYDKDFNNEADTPDNFQSRRPNTSFCFLDIRSPGLGDTAMYLCATSRDTYEQYFGPGTRLTVT.

The chain carries TRBV19 and TRBJ2-1, with D tentatively TRBD1 (5 bases). V was clipped by 5 bases and J by 0 bases, with 17 bases between them. The germline V gene has CDR1 LNHDA and CDR2 SQIVND (reference sequence). CDR3 length equals 17 residues. For the CDR3, the DNA is TGTGCCAGTAGTCCCAGGACACTCCGTCACTCCTACAATGAGCAGTTCTTC. The encoded protein is CASSPRTLRHSYNEQFF.

This clone is a singleton in its sample. The V call is TRBV27, the J call TRBJ1-5; TRBD1 might be the D (5 bases). Germline values: CDR1 MNHEY, CDR2 SMNVEV (reference sequence). The CDR3 covers 12 residues. The V and J ends lost 7 bases and 6 bases respectively, with 10 bases between them. Here the CDR3 DNA reads TGTGCCAGCAAGTCGGGGGGTCAGCCCCAGCATTTT. Encoded protein: CASKSGGQPQHF.

This clone was seen just once. This sequence joins TRBV15 and TRBJ1-3; no clear D. Trimming cost V 0 bases and J 0 bases, with 12 bases left between them. This CDR3 has 17 residues. Germline loops: CDR1 LNHNV, CDR2 YYDKDF (reference sequence). CDR3 bases: TGTGCCACCAGCAGAGACGGGAGACAACGCTCTGGAAACACCATATATTTT. Translated: CATSRDGRQRSGNTIYF.

This clone occurred a few times. The chain recombines TRBV7-8 with TRBJ1-2; D is possibly TRBD1 (6 bases). Trimming pared 0 bases from V and 8 bases from J, leaving 13 bases between. Germline V lookup: CDR1 SGHVS, CDR2 FQNEAQ. This CDR3 comprises 14 residues. CDR3 DNA: TGTGCCAGCAGCTTAGCGGGGGGGGCAGGAGGCTACACCTTC. It is translated as CASSLAGGAGGYTF.